One sample yielded the 31 T cell receptor beta chains listed below, sequenced in a study of CD8 T cells in acute hepatitis C reinfection. Here immunoSEQ multiplex PCR was the method, and the copy in TCRdb shows in-frame clones only, minus some. The data contain approximately 41,000 clones, 80% to 90% of them seen just once; the ten biggest clones take up roughly 0.51%. The sample's time point: naive CD8 control sorted from an acute-time-point sample. Sequences were obtained from naive CD8+ T cells from PBMCs. The receptor source for this set is a young man with chronic hepatitis C.

This sequence joins TRBV11-2 and TRBJ2-3, with TRBD1 matching 10 bases. The CDR3 extends over 18 amino acids. The germline V gene encodes CDR1 SGHAT and CDR2 FQNNGV. The ends lost 4 bases at V and 4 bases at J; junction bases unmatched: 14. CDR3 nucleotides: TGTGCCAGCAGCTACGGACAGGGGGGGCCCCTCTACGCAGATACGCAGTATTTT. Residues: CASSYGQGGPLYADTQYF.

V usage is TRBV7-2 and J usage is TRBJ2-7, with 14 bases fitting TRBD2. V trimming: 3 bases; J trimming: 7 bases; junction bases outside the gene matches: 5. The CDR3 spans 15 residues. Germline loops: CDR1 SGHTA, CDR2 FQGNSA. This CDR3 reads CASSFPTSGGVEQYF. DNA for the CDR3: TGTGCCAGCAGCTTTCCGACTAGCGGGGGGGTGGAGCAGTACTTC.

The CDR3 region is CASSFSGLSYGYTF. The CDR3 DNA reads TGTGCCAGCAGTTTTTCCGGTCTGTCCTATGGCTACACCTTC. V and J are TRBV6-5 and TRBJ1-2; no clear D. Per the germline V gene, CDR1 is MNHEY and CDR2 is SVGAGI. This CDR3 contains 14 residues. Trimming left V 4 bases short and J 4 bases short, with 13 bases between.

The chain is built from TRBV19 and TRBJ1-1; D not resolved. The V end was cut by 4 bases, the J end by 1 base, with 13 bases between. CDR3 length equals 15 residues. The germline CDR1 and CDR2 sequences are LNHDA and SQIVND (reference sequence). The DNA of the CDR3 is TGTGCCAGTAGTAAGGTTAGGGCCGGGAACACTGAAGCTTTCTTT. Its translation is CASSKVRAGNTEAFF.

The rearrangement links TRBV4-3 to TRBJ2-7; D is possibly TRBD2 (5 bases). The V gene's germline CDR1 is LGHNA and CDR2 YSLEER. Trimming took off 3 bases at V and 5 bases at J, with 17 bases between the two ends. CDR3 size: 15 residues. CDR3 amino acids: CASSQDPGSGDEQYF. Written as DNA, the CDR3 is TGCGCCAGCAGCCAGGACCCGGGGAGCGGTGACGAGCAGTACTTC.

The V call is TRBV9, the J call TRBJ2-1, with D perhaps TRBD1 or TRBD2 (5 bases each). Trimming pared 0 bases from V and 1 base from J, leaving 8 bases between. The germline V gene encodes CDR1 SGDLS and CDR2 YYNGEE. This CDR3 has 15 amino acids. The CDR3 coding sequence is TGTGCCAGCAGCGTAGGGGGGAATTCCTACAATGAGCAGTTCTTC. It specifies CASSVGGNSYNEQFF.

This chain connects TRBV7-2 to TRBJ2-1; a possible D gene is TRBD2 (7 bases). Trimming pared 1 base from V and 4 bases from J, leaving 8 bases between. The CDR3 runs 14 residues. Germline V gene data show CDR1 as SGHTA and CDR2 as FQGNSA. Here the CDR3 reads CASSLEGGYNEQFF. The DNA for the CDR3 is TGTGCCAGCAGCTTAGAGGGGGGGTACAATGAGCAGTTCTTC.

The chain carries TRBV7-9 and TRBJ2-2, with no clear D. CDR3 size: 14 residues. Between the trimmed V and J ends, which lost 0 bases and 4 bases, there was a span of 6 bases. CDR1 is SEHNR and CDR2 is FQNEAQ in the germline V gene (reference sequence). CDR3 region: CASSLAYGTGELFF. The CDR3 bases are TGTGCCAGCAGCTTAGCGTACGGCACCGGGGAGCTGTTTTTT. The whole variable domain, filled in from reference TRBV7-9 and TRBJ2-2, reads DTGVSQNPRHKITKRGQNVTFRCDPISEHNRLYWYRQTLGQGPEFLTYFQNEAQLEKSRLLSDRFSAERPKGSFSTLEIQRTEQGDSAMYLCASSLAYGTGELFFGEGSRLTVL.

The gene calls are TRBV5-6 and TRBJ2-4, with 13 bases identical to TRBD2. CDR3 length: 18 amino acids. The V gene's germline CDR1 is SGHDT and CDR2 YYEEEE. V lost 3 bases, J lost 5 bases, and 11 bases stayed unmatched. The CDR3 coding sequence is TGTGCCAGCAGCTCACTAGCGGGAGGGCCTCTTAGCCAAAACATTCAGTACTTC. Translation gives CASSSLAGGPLSQNIQYF.

The chain couples TRBV6-6 to TRBJ2-5, with D uncertain. Germline CDR1 and CDR2: MNHNY and SVGAGI (reference sequence). Trimming removed 2 bases from V and 3 bases from J, with 13 bases in between. CDR3 size: 15 residues. CDR3 sequence (DNA): TGTGCCAGCAGTTACGGGTTACAAGGTGAAGAGACCCAGTACTTC. Its translation: CASSYGLQGEETQYF.

This clone was observed a single time. This chain links TRBV27 with TRBJ2-1; D possibly corresponds to TRBD2 (5 bases). Trimming cost V 0 bases and J 3 bases, with 12 bases left between them. The CDR3 contains 16 residues. Germline-derived CDR1 and CDR2 are MNHEY and SMNVEV (reference sequence). This CDR3 reads CASSLSWGVDYNEQFF. The CDR3 DNA reads as TGTGCCAGCAGTTTATCGTGGGGAGTAGACTACAATGAGCAGTTCTTC.

The V gene is TRBV15, the J gene TRBJ2-1; D gene ambiguous. From germline, CDR1 is LNHNV and CDR2 YYDKDF (reference sequence). With 5 bases removed from V and 0 bases from J, the gap between germline ends came to 11 bases. The CDR3 sequence is 15 residues long. CDR3 nucleotide sequence: TGTGCCACCAGCCCCGAAAAGAGCTCCTACAATGAGCAGTTCTTC. Its translation is CATSPEKSSYNEQFF.

This clone has only a few counts. Within the sample, other DNA sequences also encode this same CDR3. The chain recombines TRBV4-1 with TRBJ2-2, with D possibly matching TRBD1 (5 bases). CDR3 length: 14 residues. Trimming removed 1 base from V and 5 bases from J, with 8 bases in between. Germline CDR1 and CDR2: MGHRA and YSYEKL. The CDR3 sequence: CASSQGAGTGELFF. CDR3 bases: TGCGCCAGCAGCCAAGGTGCAGGGACCGGGGAGCTGTTTTTT.

The CDR3 protein is CASSLVTGDMGTDTQYF. The CDR3 DNA is TGTGCCAGCAGCTTAGTGACAGGTGATATGGGGACAGATACGCAGTATTTT. V gene TRBV7-9 combines with J gene TRBJ2-3, with D tentatively TRBD1 (6 bases). Looked up from germline, CDR1 is SEHNR and CDR2 is FQNEAQ (reference sequence). V gave up 1 base and J gave up 3 bases, with 17 bases separating them. The CDR3 has 17 amino acids.

The chain carries TRBV7-9 and TRBJ2-1; TRBD2 agrees at 8 bases. Germline CDR1 reads SEHNR; CDR2 reads FQNEAQ (reference sequence). This CDR3 spans 15 amino acids. J lost 5 bases, V lost 1 base, and 4 bases had no gene match. The CDR3 bases are TGTGCCAGCAGCTTAGGAGCGGGGGCTAACAATGAGCAGTTCTTC. This codes for CASSLGAGANNEQFF.

The chain's CDR3 is CASSFGPLPGLAEDNEQFF. CDR3 sequence (DNA): TGTGCCAGCAGCTTCGGCCCCCTGCCCGGACTAGCGGAGGACAATGAGCAGTTCTTC. This rearrangement joins TRBV7-9 to TRBJ2-1; 10 bases align to TRBD2. The V gene's germline CDR1 is SEHNR and CDR2 FQNEAQ (reference sequence). The CDR3 totals 19 residues. V dropped 3 bases and J dropped 5; count of bases not matched to a gene: 16.

The gene calls are TRBV25-1 and TRBJ2-1, with 8 bases that match TRBD2. This CDR3 is 14 amino acids long. Germline CDR1 MGHDK, CDR2 SYGVNS. V trimming: 4 bases; J trimming: 8 bases; junction bases outside the gene matches: 7. CDR3 DNA: TGTGCCAGCAGTGCTGAACTAGCGGAGGATGAGCAGTTCTTC. Amino acids: CASSAELAEDEQFF.

The rearrangement joins TRBV5-6 to TRBJ1-2, with 7 nucleotides matching TRBD1. The CDR3 is 16 amino acids. V lost 3 bases to trimming and J lost 5 bases; unmatched junction nucleotides: 13. Germline CDR1 and CDR2: SGHDT and YYEEEE. Written as DNA, the CDR3 is TGTGCCAGCAGCTCCGACAGGGACGGCCGCGGGTATGGCTACACCTTC. Residues: CASSSDRDGRGYGYTF.

The chain is built from TRBV29-1 and TRBJ2-1, with 7 positions matching TRBD1. This CDR3 spans 13 amino acids. CDR1 is SQVTM and CDR2 is ANQGSEA in the germline V gene. The J segment lost 6 bases and the V segment lost 5 bases, leaving 7 bases of the junction unmatched. CDR3 protein: CSVRDRNFNEQFF. The CDR3 DNA is TGCAGCGTTAGGGACAGAAATTTCAATGAGCAGTTCTTC.

The V call is TRBV6-1, the J call TRBJ2-7; D gene unclear. Deletions cut 6 bases from V and 4 bases from J, with 7 bases between. CDR3 length: 11 amino acids. The germline gives CDR1 MNHNS, CDR2 SASEGT. CDR3 in DNA: TGTGCCAGCAGACGGAGTTACGAGCAGTACTTC. Protein sequence: CASRRSYEQYF.

V is TRBV29-1 and J is TRBJ2-3; 10 bases line up with TRBD1. Per germline, CDR1 SQVTM and CDR2 ANQGSEA. CDR3 length: 14 residues. V gave up 7 bases and J gave up 4 bases; unmatched junction bases: 8. CDR3 sequence: CSASGQGTPDTQYF. CDR3 coding DNA: TGCAGCGCCTCGGGACAGGGGACCCCAGATACGCAGTATTTT.

This chain links TRBV6-1 with TRBJ1-1; D not resolved. The CDR3 contains 15 residues. The germline V and J ends were trimmed by 2 bases and 0 bases, with 10 bases remaining between them. CDR1 MNHNS and CDR2 SASEGT come from the germline V gene. In nucleotides, the CDR3 is TGTGCCAGCAGTGAACAGGTCGGGATGAACACTGAAGCTTTCTTT. Protein product: CASSEQVGMNTEAFF.

CDR3 sequence (DNA): TGCGCCAGCAGCCCCAGTCCCAATTACTACGAGCAGTACTTC. Translated, it gives CASSPSPNYYEQYF. The rearrangement joins TRBV5-1 to TRBJ2-7; D uncertain. V lost 4 bases to trimming and J lost 3 bases, with 14 bases between them. This CDR3 contains 14 residues. CDR1 is SGHRS and CDR2 is YFSETQ in the germline V gene.

V gene TRBV27 combines with J gene TRBJ1-5, with D hard to call. CDR3 length: 13 residues. V was cut by 7 bases and J by 3 bases, with 10 bases left in between. Germline CDR1 and CDR2: MNHEY and SMNVEV (reference sequence). CDR3: CASKQAPNQPQHF. CDR3 DNA: TGTGCCAGCAAGCAGGCACCCAATCAGCCCCAGCATTTT.

This clone appeared once. The chain employs TRBV27 and TRBJ2-2, with 13 positions matching TRBD2. Germline V gives CDR1 MNHEY, CDR2 SMNVEV (reference sequence). The CDR3 length is 20 residues. After removal of 2 bases from V and 2 bases from J, the junction contained 11 bases not matched to a gene. CDR3 protein: CASSLPGKLAGGINTGELFF. CDR3 nucleotide sequence: TGTGCCAGCAGTTTACCGGGAAAACTAGCGGGGGGGATAAACACCGGGGAGCTGTTTTTT.

The CDR3 DNA sequence: TGTGCCAGCAGCGCCTCCGGTGAGCAGTACTTC. It specifies CASSASGEQYF. The chain is built from TRBV9 and TRBJ2-7; D remains unclear. V dropped 3 bases and J dropped 7 bases, with 8 bases sitting between them. From germline, CDR1 is SGDLS and CDR2 YYNGEE. The length of the CDR3 is 11 residues.

This chain uses TRBV5-6 with TRBJ2-5; 8 bases are shared with TRBD1. Germline values: CDR1 SGHDT, CDR2 YYEEEE. With 0 bases clipped from V and 1 base from J, the junction kept 2 bases outside the gene matches. CDR3 length equals 15 residues. CDR3 loop: CASSLDGQGQETQYF. The DNA of the CDR3 is TGTGCCAGCAGCTTGGACGGACAGGGCCAAGAGACCCAGTACTTC.

The chain joins TRBV19 to TRBJ2-1; perhaps TRBD1 as D (5 bases). Trimming pared 1 base from V and 4 bases from J, leaving 11 bases between. CDR1 and CDR2 from the germline V gene are LNHDA and SQIVND (reference sequence). The CDR3 consists of 15 residues. Here the CDR3 DNA reads TGTGCCAGTAGTATAGGATCGCAGGGATACAATGAGCAGTTCTTC. Translating it yields CASSIGSQGYNEQFF. Combining the CDR3 with reference TRBV19 and TRBJ2-1 gives the whole variable domain DGGITQSPKYLFRKEGQNVTLSCEQNLNHDAMYWYRQDPGQGLRLIYYSQIVNDFQKGDIAEGYSVSREKKESFPLTVTSAQKNPTAFYLCASSIGSQGYNEQFFGPGTRLTVL.

This chain joins TRBV11-2 and TRBJ2-1, with D possibly TRBD2 on 6 matching bases. The V gene's germline CDR1 is SGHAT and CDR2 FQNNGV. Trimming took 2 bases from V and 4 from J, leaving 12 bases between them. This CDR3 is built from 15 residues. CDR3 protein: CASSLQRAGYNEQFF. CDR3 nucleotides: TGTGCCAGCAGCTTACAGCGGGCCGGTTACAATGAGCAGTTCTTC.

Points on this clone: The junction differs from germline at one of its ends, possibly a read error. This sequence joins TRBV7-7 and TRBJ2-3; TRBD1 agrees at 7 bases. Per germline, CDR1 SSHAT and CDR2 FNYEAQ (reference sequence). The CDR3 runs 13 residues. The CDR3 protein is CASSLRGQDTQYF. The CDR3 coding sequence is TGTGCTAGCAGCTTGAGGGGGCAAGATACGCAGTATTTT.

This chain links TRBV19 with TRBJ2-2; no definite D call. Looked up from germline, CDR1 is LNHDA and CDR2 is SQIVND (reference sequence). Trimming removed 4 bases from V and 7 bases from J, with 10 bases in between. This CDR3 has 13 residues. The CDR3 spells CASSTVGNGELFF. CDR3 coding DNA: TGTGCCAGTAGTACAGTTGGGAACGGGGAGCTGTTTTTT.